The rows below give T cell receptor beta chains drawn from one sample of a study of T-cell reconstitution after alpha-beta-depleted transplantation in children. TCRdb redid the calling of the PCR reads with MiXCR, one entry per CDR3 protein. There are about 350,000 distinct CDR3 sequences in the sample; more than 10% occur only once, and about 4% lies in the top ten. The starting material was PBMCs, obtained from the stem cell graft. These receptors all come from a human donor who donated a stem cell graft to a child with Fanconi anemia. The CDR3 runs from the conserved cysteine through the conserved F or W. A D gene is named only where the DNA matches it firmly. Clone size is stated in some rows and not others, as once, few, many or a class when expanded.

d_gene	v_gene	j_gene	len	abundance	CDR3nt	CDR3aa
TRBD2	TRBV2	TRBJ2-5	15	.	TGTGCCAGCAGTGACGGACTAGCGGGGGAAGAGACCCAGTACTTC	CASSDGLAGEETQYF
.	TRBV7-2	TRBJ1-2	14	.	TGTGCCAGCAGCCCTACAGGGACTAACTATGGCTACACCTTC	CASSPTGTNYGYTF
TRBD2	TRBV30	TRBJ2-3	14	few	TGTGCCTGGACCAGCGGGGGGCTGAGATATACGCAGTATTTT	CAWTSGGLRYTQYF
.	TRBV18	TRBJ1-5	15	few	TGTGCCAGCTCACCTATGCGGGGGGGGAATCAGCCCCAGCATTTT	CASSPMRGGNQPQHF
TRBD1	TRBV7-6	TRBJ1-6	15	.	TGTGCCAGCAGCTCGACAGGGGAAGGCGCTTCACCCCTCCACTTT	CASSSTGEGASPLHF
.	TRBV4-3	TRBJ1-1	15	.	TGCGCCAGCAGCCAAGATGCAACCCCGGCAGATGAAGCTTTCTTT	CASSQDATPADEAFF
TRBD1	TRBV14	TRBJ2-1	13	many	TGTGCCAGCAGCCAAGAATTGGACAGGGCCCCTCTTTTC	CASSQELDRAPLF
.	TRBV5-6	TRBJ1-1	13	.	TGTGCCAGCAGCTTTGTGGGGCCGGCTGAAGCTTTCTTT	CASSFVGPAEAFF
TRBD2	TRBV12-5	TRBJ2-2	17	few	TGTGCTAGTGGTGGACTAGCGGGGGGATGGGGTACCGGGGAGCTGTTTTTT	CASGGLAGGWGTGELFF
.	TRBV20-1	TRBJ1-5	18	many	TGCAGTGCTAGAGATGGGCTCCCGGGGCCGATCCTCAATCAGCCCCAGCATTTT	CSARDGLPGPILNQPQHF
.	TRBV29-1	TRBJ2-5	11	.	TGCAGCGGAGGGGGTAGAGAGACCCAGTACTTC	CSGGGRETQYF
.	TRBV5-1	TRBJ1-5	13	.	TGCGCCAGCAGCTTGGGTGACACCCAGCCCCAGCATTTT	CASSLGDTQPQHF
TRBD1	TRBV5-1	TRBJ1-1	15	many	TGCGCCAGCAGCCCCCGGACAGGCCAGAACACTGAAGCTTTCTTT	CASSPRTGQNTEAFF
.	TRBV19	TRBJ2-1	15	.	TGTGCCAGTACCGAGGATGACGGGGGAACCAATGAGCAGTTCTTC	CASTEDDGGTNEQFF
TRBD1	TRBV5-1	TRBJ1-2	13	many	TGCGCCAGCAGCTTGGAAGGGGGCGATGGCTACACCTTC	CASSLEGGDGYTF
.	TRBV18	TRBJ1-2	15	few	TGTGCCAGCTCACCATTAGGTACCGAAGCTTATGGCTACACCTTC	CASSPLGTEAYGYTF
TRBD1	TRBV3-1	TRBJ1-5	14	few	TGTGCCAGCAGTCGGACAGGGCAAGATCAGCCCCAGCATTTT	CASSRTGQDQPQHF
.	TRBV11-2	TRBJ2-2	14	many	TGTGCCAGCAGCCGAGGGAGTATCACCGGGGAGCTGTTTTTT	CASSRGSITGELFF
TRBD1	TRBV5-1	TRBJ1-1	13	many	TGCGCCAGCAGCTTCGGACAGGGGACTGAAGCTTTCTTT	CASSFGQGTEAFF
TRBD2	TRBV9	TRBJ2-5	16	few	TGTGCCAGCAGCGTAGGAAGCGGGGGGGCCTTAGAGACCCAGTACTTC	CASSVGSGGALETQYF
TRBD1	TRBV29-1	TRBJ2-5	13	few	TGCAGCGTTAGCGGACAGGAACAAGAGACCCAGTACTTC	CSVSGQEQETQYF
.	TRBV7-9	TRBJ1-1	14	few	TGTGCCAGCAGCGGTCAGGGGTCTAACACTGAAGCTTTCTTT	CASSGQGSNTEAFF
.	TRBV5-6	TRBJ2-1	14	many	TGTGCCAGCAGCGCGGACACCAAATACAATGAGCAGTTCTTC	CASSADTKYNEQFF
.	TRBV15	TRBJ2-2	15	.	TGTGCCACCAGCAGAGGGGGGGCGGGGACCGGGGAGCTGTTTTTT	CATSRGGAGTGELFF
.	TRBV21-1	TRBJ1-5	16	.	TGTGCCAGCAGCAAAATGGGAAGGGGAAGGGCGCAGCCCCAGCATTTT	CASSKMGRGRAQPQHF
TRBD1	TRBV7-7	TRBJ2-5	15	.	TGTGCTAGCAGCTTCCGGGACAGCTTTCAAGAGACCCAGTACTTC	CASSFRDSFQETQYF
.	TRBV29-1	TRBJ2-7	13	.	TGCAGCGTTGGAATAAGGGGGACCTACGAGCAGTACTTC	CSVGIRGTYEQYF
TRBD1	TRBV2	TRBJ2-1	14	few	TGTGCCAGCATTGGTACAGGGGGCGGCTATGAGCAGTTCTTC	CASIGTGGGYEQFF
.	TRBV4-1	TRBJ2-1	16	.	TGCGCCAGCAGCCAACCTCCGGTATTAGGGTTCAATGAGCAGTTCTTC	CASSQPPVLGFNEQFF
.	TRBV15	TRBJ2-2	14	.	TGTGCCACCAGCAGAGGTGGACCAACCGGGGAGCTGTTTTTT	CATSRGGPTGELFF
.	TRBV7-9	TRBJ2-3	12	many	TGTGCCAGCAGCCCTGACCGAGATACGCAGTATTTT	CASSPDRDTQYF
TRBD2	TRBV9	TRBJ2-1	13	many	TGTGCCAGCAGCCCCTGGGAGGGGAATGAGCAGTTCTTC	CASSPWEGNEQFF
TRBD1	TRBV7-9	TRBJ2-5	15	few	TGTGCCAGCAGCTTAGGCTCAGGGGGCCAGGAGACCCAGTACTTC	CASSLGSGGQETQYF
TRBD1	TRBV9	TRBJ1-3	17	.	TGTGCCAGCAGCGTAGCCCTGACAGGGGGCTCTGGAAACACCATATATTTT	CASSVALTGGSGNTIYF
TRBD1	TRBV12-3/TRBV12-4	TRBJ2-7	15	.	TGTGCCAGCAGTCCGGGACAGGGTGATACCTACGAGCAGTACTTC	CASSPGQGDTYEQYF
.	TRBV15	TRBJ2-2	14	many	TGTGCCACCAGCAGTCCAGGGAGCACCGGGGAGCTGTTTTTT	CATSSPGSTGELFF
TRBD1	TRBV3-1	TRBJ1-1	16	few	TGTGCCAGCCTGGGCTACAGGGGCCTCGGGGTTACTGAAGCTTTCTTT	CASLGYRGLGVTEAFF
.	TRBV18	TRBJ2-1	14	.	TGTGCCAGCTCACCGGTAAACTCCTACAATGAGCAGTTCTTC	CASSPVNSYNEQFF
.	TRBV7-7	TRBJ2-1	13	many	TGTGCCAGCAGCTTAGACGGTGGGAATGAGCAGTTCTTC	CASSLDGGNEQFF
TRBD1	TRBV5-1	TRBJ1-1	13	few	TGCGCCAGCAGCTGGCAGGGGGCAGCTGAAGCTTTCTTT	CASSWQGAAEAFF
.	TRBV5-5	TRBJ1-1	16	.	TGTGCCAGCAGCTTGGCTCAGGGAGGCTTGGGCACTGAAGCTTTCTTT	CASSLAQGGLGTEAFF
.	TRBV12-3/TRBV12-4	TRBJ1-5	13	many	TGTGCCAGCAGTTTAGGTAGCGGGCAGCCCCAGCATTTT	CASSLGSGQPQHF
TRBD1	TRBV4-3	TRBJ1-2	14	few	TGCGCCAGCAGCCAGACAGGGGGTGATTATGGCTACACCTTC	CASSQTGGDYGYTF
.	TRBV20-1	TRBJ2-1	12	.	TGCAGTGCAGGGCCGACCTACAATGAGCAGTTCTTC	CSAGPTYNEQFF
.	TRBV6-7	TRBJ1-5	13	few	TGTGCCAGCAGTTTAACTCGGGACCGGCCCCAGCATTTT	CASSLTRDRPQHF
.	TRBV25-1	TRBJ1-2	12	.	TGTGCCAGCAGTGGCGAGTTCTATGGCTACACCTTC	CASSGEFYGYTF
TRBD1	TRBV20-1	TRBJ2-7	15	many	TGCAGTGCTAGGGAGGCGGGACAGGGCTCCTACGAGCAGTACTTC	CSAREAGQGSYEQYF
.	TRBV12-3/TRBV12-4	TRBJ1-3	16	few	TGTGCCAGCAGACGGACAGTTTCCCTCTCTGGAAACACCATATATTTT	CASRRTVSLSGNTIYF
TRBD1	TRBV2	TRBJ2-1	14	.	TGTGCCAGCAGTGCGGCAGGGGGATGGAATGAGCAGTTCTTC	CASSAAGGWNEQFF